Only a few counts were recorded for the clone carrying this TCR beta chain. Germline V gene sequence: CDR1 SGDLS, CDR2 YYNGEE. Trimming took 0 bases from V and 5 from J, leaving 15 bases between them. The CDR3 spans 16 residues. Per the original methods: Cell counts per sample came from amplifying reference gene primers. TCRdb's copy holds only in-frame clones and misses some; the assay was immunoSEQ multiplex PCR. D and trimming come from the DNA, and the V and J calls and clone size come from that table. This table has some 230,000 clones, around 80% appearing once. This sample stems from a study of blood T cell repertoires in COVID-19. Looking at the study overall: The samples span acute and convalescent COVID-19 from the United States, Italy and Spain.

The chain has TRBV9 and TRBJ2-1; D is possibly TRBD2 (7 bases). The TCR comes from a man aged 35-49 years who had recovered from COVID-19. The specimen was PBMCs or T cells enriched from blood (not recorded which). CDR3 DNA sequence: TGTGCCAGCAGCGTAGTGTGGGGGGGCCTGGACAATGAGCAGTTCTTC. Translating it yields CASSVVWGGLDNEQFF.